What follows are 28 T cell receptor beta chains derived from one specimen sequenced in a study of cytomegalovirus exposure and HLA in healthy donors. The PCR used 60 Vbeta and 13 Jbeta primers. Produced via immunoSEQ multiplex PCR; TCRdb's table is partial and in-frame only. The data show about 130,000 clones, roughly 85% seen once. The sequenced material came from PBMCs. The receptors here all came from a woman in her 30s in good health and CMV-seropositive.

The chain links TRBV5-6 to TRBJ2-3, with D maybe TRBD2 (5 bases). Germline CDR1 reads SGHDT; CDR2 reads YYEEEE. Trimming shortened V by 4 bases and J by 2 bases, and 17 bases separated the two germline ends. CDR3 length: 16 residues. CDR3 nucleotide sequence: TGTGCCAGCAGCCCGGCGGGCCTCCGCTCCACAGATACGCAGTATTTT. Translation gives CASSPAGLRSTDTQYF.

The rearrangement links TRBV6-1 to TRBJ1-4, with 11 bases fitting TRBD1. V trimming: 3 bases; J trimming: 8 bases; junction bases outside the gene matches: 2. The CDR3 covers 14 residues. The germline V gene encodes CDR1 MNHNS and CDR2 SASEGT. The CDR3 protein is CASSEGTGGEKLFF. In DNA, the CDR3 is TGTGCCAGCAGTGAGGGGACAGGGGGGGAAAAACTGTTTTTT.

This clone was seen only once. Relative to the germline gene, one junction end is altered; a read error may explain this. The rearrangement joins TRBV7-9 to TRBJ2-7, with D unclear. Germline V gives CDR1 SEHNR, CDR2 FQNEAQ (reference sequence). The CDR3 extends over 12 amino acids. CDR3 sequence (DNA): TGTTCCAGCAGCTCTTTGACTCCAGCCACCATTTTC. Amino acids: CSSSSLTPATIF.

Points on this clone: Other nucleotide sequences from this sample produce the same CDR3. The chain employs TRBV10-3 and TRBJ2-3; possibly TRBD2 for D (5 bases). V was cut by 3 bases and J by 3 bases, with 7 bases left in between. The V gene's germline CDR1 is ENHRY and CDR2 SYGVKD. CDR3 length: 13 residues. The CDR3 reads CAISDGLTDTQYF. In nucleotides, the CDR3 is TGTGCCATCAGTGATGGACTGACAGATACGCAGTATTTT.

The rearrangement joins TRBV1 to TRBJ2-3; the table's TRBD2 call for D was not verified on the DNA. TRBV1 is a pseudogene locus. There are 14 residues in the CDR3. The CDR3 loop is CTNLSGRGGDTQYF. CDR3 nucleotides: TGCACCAACCTGAGCGGGAGAGGGGGAGATACGCAGTATTTT.

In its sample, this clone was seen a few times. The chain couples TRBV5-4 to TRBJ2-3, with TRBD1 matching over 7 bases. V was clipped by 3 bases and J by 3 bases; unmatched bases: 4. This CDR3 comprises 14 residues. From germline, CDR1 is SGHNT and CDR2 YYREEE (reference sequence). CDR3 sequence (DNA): TGTGCCAGCAGCTCAGGGGGAATTACAGATACGCAGTATTTT. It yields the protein CASSSGGITDTQYF.

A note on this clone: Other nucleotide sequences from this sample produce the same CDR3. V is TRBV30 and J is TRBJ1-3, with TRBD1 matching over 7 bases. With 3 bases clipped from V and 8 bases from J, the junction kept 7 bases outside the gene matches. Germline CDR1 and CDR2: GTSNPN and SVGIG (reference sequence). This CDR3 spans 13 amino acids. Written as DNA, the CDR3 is TGTGCCTGGAGAGGACAGGCGGTGTACACCATATATTTT. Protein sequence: CAWRGQAVYTIYF.

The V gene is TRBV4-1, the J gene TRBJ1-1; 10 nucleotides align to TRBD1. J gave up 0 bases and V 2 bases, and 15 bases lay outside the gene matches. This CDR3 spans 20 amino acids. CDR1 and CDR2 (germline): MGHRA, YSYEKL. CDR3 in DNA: TGCGCCAGCAGCCAACCATTTCCTTCGACAGGGGGCTCCATGAACACTGAAGCTTTCTTT. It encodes CASSQPFPSTGGSMNTEAFF.

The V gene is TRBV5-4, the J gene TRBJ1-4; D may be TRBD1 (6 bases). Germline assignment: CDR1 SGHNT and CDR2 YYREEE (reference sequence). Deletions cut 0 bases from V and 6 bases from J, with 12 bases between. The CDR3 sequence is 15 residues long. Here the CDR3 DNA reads TGTGCCAGCAGCTTGGGAGGGACACCCGATGAAAAACTGTTTTTT. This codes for CASSLGGTPDEKLFF.

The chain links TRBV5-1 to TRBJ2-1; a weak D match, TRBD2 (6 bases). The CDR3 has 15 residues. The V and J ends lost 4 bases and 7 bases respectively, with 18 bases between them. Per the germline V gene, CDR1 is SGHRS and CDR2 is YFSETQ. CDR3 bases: TGCGCCAGCAGCCCCCCCGCCGGGGGTGGAAATGAGCAGTTCTTC. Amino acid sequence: CASSPPAGGGNEQFF. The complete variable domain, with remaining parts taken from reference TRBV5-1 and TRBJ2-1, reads KAGVTQTPRYLIKTRGQQVTLSCSPISGHRSVSWYQQTPGQGLQFLFEYFSETQRNKGNFPGRFSGRQFSNSRSEMNVSTLELGDSALYLCASSPPAGGGNEQFFGPGTRLTVL.

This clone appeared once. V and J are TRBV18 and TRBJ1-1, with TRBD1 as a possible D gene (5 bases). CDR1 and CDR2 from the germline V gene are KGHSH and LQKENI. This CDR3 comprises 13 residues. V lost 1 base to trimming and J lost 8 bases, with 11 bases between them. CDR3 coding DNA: TGTGCCAGCTCACCACGGGGGGAGGCGGAAGCTTTCTTT. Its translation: CASSPRGEAEAFF.

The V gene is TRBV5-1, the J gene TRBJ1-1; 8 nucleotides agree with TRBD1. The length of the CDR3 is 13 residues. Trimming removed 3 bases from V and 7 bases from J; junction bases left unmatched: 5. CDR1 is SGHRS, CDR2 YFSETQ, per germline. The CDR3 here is CASSSGQGVEAFF. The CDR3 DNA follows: TGCGCCAGCAGCTCCGGACAGGGAGTTGAAGCTTTCTTT.

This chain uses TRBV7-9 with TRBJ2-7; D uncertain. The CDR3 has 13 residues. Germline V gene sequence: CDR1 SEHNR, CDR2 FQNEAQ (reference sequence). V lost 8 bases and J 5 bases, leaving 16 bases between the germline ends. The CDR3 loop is CASVPVREDEQYF. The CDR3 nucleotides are TGTGCCAGCGTCCCCGTGCGAGAGGACGAGCAGTACTTC.

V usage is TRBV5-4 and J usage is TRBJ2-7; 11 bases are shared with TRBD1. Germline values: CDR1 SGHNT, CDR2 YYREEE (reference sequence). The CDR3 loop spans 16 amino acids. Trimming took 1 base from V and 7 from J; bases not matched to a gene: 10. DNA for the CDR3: TGTGCCAGCAGCTTGTACCTCGGACAGGGGGCAGGGGAGCAGTACTTC. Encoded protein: CASSLYLGQGAGEQYF.

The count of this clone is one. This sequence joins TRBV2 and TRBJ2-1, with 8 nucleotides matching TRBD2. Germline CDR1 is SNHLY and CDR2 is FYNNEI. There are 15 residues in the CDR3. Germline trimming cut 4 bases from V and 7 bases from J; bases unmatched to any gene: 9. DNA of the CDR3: TGTGCCAGCAGTGCAGCGAGCGGGAGTCTAAATGAGCAGTTCTTC. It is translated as CASSAASGSLNEQFF. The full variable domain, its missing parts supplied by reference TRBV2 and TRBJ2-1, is EPEVTQTPSHQVTQMGQEVILRCVPISNHLYFYWYRQILGQKVEFLVSFYNNEISEKSEIFDDQFSVERPDGSNFTLKIRSTKLEDSAMYFCASSAASGSLNEQFFGPGTRLTVL.

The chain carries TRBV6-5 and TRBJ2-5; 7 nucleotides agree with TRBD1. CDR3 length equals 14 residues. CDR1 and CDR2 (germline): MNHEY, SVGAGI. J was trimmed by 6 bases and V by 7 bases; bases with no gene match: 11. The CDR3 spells CASKLLEGAKTQYF. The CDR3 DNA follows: TGTGCCAGCAAACTCCTTGAGGGGGCGAAGACCCAGTACTTC.

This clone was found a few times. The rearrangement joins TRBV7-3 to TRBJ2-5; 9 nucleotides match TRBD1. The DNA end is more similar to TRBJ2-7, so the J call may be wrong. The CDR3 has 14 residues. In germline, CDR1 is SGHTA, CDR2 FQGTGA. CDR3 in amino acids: CASSLGQGYYEQYF. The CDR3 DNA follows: TGTGCCAGCAGCTTGGGACAGGGTTATTACGAGCAGTACTTC.

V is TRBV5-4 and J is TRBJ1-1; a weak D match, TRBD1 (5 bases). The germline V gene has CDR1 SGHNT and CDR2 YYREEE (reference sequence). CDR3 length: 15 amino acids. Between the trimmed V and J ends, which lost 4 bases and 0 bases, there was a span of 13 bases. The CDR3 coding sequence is TGTGCCAGCAGCCTCCTAGGAGGGGTGAACACTGAAGCTTTCTTT. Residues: CASSLLGGVNTEAFF.

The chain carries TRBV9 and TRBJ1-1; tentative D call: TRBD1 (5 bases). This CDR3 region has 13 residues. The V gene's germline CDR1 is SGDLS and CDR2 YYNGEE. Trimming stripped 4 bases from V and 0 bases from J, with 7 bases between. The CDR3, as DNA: TGTGCCAGCAGCCAGGGAATGAACACTGAAGCTTTCTTT. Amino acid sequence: CASSQGMNTEAFF.

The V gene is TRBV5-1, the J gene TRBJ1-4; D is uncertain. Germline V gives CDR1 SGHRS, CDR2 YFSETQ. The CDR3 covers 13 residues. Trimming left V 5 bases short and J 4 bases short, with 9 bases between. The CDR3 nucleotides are TGCGCCAGCAGAATTGACATTAATGAAAAACTGTTTTTT. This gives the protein CASRIDINEKLFF. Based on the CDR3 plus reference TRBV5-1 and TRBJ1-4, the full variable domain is KAGVTQTPRYLIKTRGQQVTLSCSPISGHRSVSWYQQTPGQGLQFLFEYFSETQRNKGNFPGRFSGRQFSNSRSEMNVSTLELGDSALYLCASRIDINEKLFFGSGTQLSVL.

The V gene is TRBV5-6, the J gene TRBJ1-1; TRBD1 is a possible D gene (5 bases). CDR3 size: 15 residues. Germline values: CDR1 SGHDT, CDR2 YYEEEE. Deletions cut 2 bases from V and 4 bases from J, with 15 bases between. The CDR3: CASSFTSGIGTEAFF. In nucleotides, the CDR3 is TGTGCCAGCAGCTTCACTTCAGGGATAGGCACTGAAGCTTTCTTT.

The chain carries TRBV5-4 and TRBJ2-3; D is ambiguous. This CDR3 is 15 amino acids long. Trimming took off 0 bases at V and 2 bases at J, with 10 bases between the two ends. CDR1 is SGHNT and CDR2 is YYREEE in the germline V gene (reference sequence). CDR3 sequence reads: CASSLVGSYTDTQYF. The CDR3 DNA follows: TGTGCCAGCAGCTTGGTCGGTAGCTACACAGATACGCAGTATTTT. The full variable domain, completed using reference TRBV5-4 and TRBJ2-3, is ETGVTQSPTHLIKTRGQQVTLRCSSQSGHNTVSWYQQALGQGPQFIFQYYREEENGRGNFPPRFSGLQFPNYSSELNVNALELDDSALYLCASSLVGSYTDTQYFGPGTRLTVL.

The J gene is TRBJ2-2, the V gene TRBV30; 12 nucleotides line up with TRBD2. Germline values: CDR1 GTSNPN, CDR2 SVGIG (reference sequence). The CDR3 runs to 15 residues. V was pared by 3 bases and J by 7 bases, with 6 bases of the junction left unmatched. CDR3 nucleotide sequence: TGTGCCTGGAGCAGGGGACTAGCGGGCCTCGGGGAGCTGTTTTTT. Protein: CAWSRGLAGLGELFF.

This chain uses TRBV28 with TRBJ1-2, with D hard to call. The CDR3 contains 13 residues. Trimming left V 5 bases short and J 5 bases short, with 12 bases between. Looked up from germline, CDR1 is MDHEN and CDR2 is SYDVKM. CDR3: CASSPSGRYGYTF. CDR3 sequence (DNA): TGTGCCAGCAGTCCCAGCGGCAGGTATGGCTACACCTTC.

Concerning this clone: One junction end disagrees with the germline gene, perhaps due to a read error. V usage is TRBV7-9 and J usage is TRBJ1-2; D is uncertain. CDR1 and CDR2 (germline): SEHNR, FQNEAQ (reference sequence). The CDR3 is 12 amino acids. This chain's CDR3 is CSSSLEPGGYTF. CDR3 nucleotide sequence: TGTTCCAGCAGCTTAGAGCCGGGAGGCTACACCTTC.

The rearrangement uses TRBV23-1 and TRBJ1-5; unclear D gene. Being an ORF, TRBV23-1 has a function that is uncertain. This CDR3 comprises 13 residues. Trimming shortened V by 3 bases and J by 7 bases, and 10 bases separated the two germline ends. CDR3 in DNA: TGCGCCAGCAGTCAGATCGGTTGGCAGCCCCAGCATTTT. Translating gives CASSQIGWQPQHF.

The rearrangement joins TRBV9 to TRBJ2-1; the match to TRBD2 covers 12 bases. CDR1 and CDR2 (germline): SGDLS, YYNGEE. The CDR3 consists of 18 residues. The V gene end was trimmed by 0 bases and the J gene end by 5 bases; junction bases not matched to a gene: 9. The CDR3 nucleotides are TGTGCCAGCAGCGTAGCTCCGACTAGCGGGGGTTTAAACAATGAGCAGTTCTTC. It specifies CASSVAPTSGGLNNEQFF.

CDR3 in amino acids: CATDPGHTTYEQYF. In nucleotides, the CDR3 is TGTGCCACAGACCCGGGACATACCACCTACGAGCAGTACTTC. The chain is built from TRBV6-6 and TRBJ2-7, with a tentative D call TRBD1 (6 bases). V lost 10 bases and J 2 bases, leaving 18 bases between the germline ends. Germline V CDR1 and CDR2: MNHNY, SVGAGI (reference sequence). The CDR3 sequence is 14 residues long.